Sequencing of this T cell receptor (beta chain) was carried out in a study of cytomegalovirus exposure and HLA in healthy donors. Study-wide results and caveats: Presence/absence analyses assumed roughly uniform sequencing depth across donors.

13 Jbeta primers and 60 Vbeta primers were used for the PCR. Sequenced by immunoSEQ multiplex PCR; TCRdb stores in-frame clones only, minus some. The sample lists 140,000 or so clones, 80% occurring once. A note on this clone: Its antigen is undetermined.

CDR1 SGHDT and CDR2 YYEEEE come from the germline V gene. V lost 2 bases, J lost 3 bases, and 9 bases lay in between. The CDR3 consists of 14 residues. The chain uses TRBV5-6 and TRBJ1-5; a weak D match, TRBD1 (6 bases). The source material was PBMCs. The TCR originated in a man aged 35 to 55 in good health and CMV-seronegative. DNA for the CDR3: TGTGCCAGCAGCTTTAACAGGGTCAATCAGCCCCAGCATTTT. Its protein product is CASSFNRVNQPQHF.